The 6 T cell receptor beta chains reported below all come from one sample, sequenced in a study of blood T cell repertoires in COVID-19 (TCRdb year 2020). Library preparation was by the immunoSEQ multiplex PCR assay. TCRdb obtained this table from immuneACCESS and retained in-frame rearrangements with V and J assigned. These tables miss some clones; where compared with another copy, unresolved V genes account for less than half of the shortfall, and the remainder is unexplained. This sample comprises a few hundred thousand clones, roughly 90% of them detected only once. The top ten hold more than 3% of the sample. The sequenced sample was peripheral blood. These receptors all come from a woman aged 45-65 years with active or convalescent COVID-19.

V gene TRBV4-2 combines with J gene TRBJ2-7; D is uncertain. Per the germline V gene, CDR1 is LGHNA and CDR2 is YNFKEQ. V lost 3 bases, J lost 2 bases, and 14 bases lay in between. The CDR3 is made up of 15 amino acids. CDR3 loop: CASSQTSSLTYEQYF. In nucleotides, the CDR3 is TGTGCCAGCAGCCAGACTTCGTCGTTGACCTACGAGCAGTACTTC.

The chain recombines TRBV3-1 (or the pseudogene TRBV3-2) with TRBJ1-1; D unclear. The CDR3 has 13 amino acids. V lost 0 bases, J lost 11 bases, and 13 bases lay in between. CDR1 LGHDT and CDR2 YNNKEL come from the germline V gene (reference sequence). The CDR3 here is CASSQESTQVAFF. CDR3 nucleotides: TGTGCCAGCAGCCAAGAGTCTACGCAAGTGGCTTTCTTT.

V gene TRBV6-2 or TRBV6-3 combines with J gene TRBJ2-1; TRBD2 matches at 8 bases. This CDR3 is built from 15 residues. V shed 3 bases and J 4 bases; nucleotides not matched to a gene: 5. Germline V gene lookup returns CDR1 MNHEY and CDR2 SVGEGT. The CDR3 sequence is CASSYLREAYNEQFF. Here the CDR3 DNA reads TGTGCCAGCAGTTATCTGCGGGAGGCATACAATGAGCAGTTCTTC.

The chain employs TRBV13 and TRBJ1-6, with 8 bases aligning to TRBD1. The CDR3 extends over 17 amino acids. V dropped 3 bases and J dropped 4; count of bases not matched to a gene: 8. CDR1 is PRHDT, CDR2 FYEKMQ, per germline (reference sequence). The CDR3 bases are TGTGCCAGCAGCTTCTGGACAGGGCCAACTTATAATTCACCCCTCCACTTT. Its translation: CASSFWTGPTYNSPLHF.

This chain links TRBV3-1 (or the pseudogene TRBV3-2) with TRBJ2-1, with unresolved D. Germline V gene sequence: CDR1 LGHDT, CDR2 YNNKEL (reference sequence). This CDR3 is 14 amino acids long. V was clipped by 4 bases and J by 0 bases, with 7 bases between them. The CDR3 region is CASSPASSYNEQFF. The DNA of the CDR3 is TGTGCCAGCAGCCCCGCTAGCTCCTACAATGAGCAGTTCTTC.

The chain combines TRBV5-4 with TRBJ2-5; TRBD1 matches 9 bases. The junction had 8 bases not matched to a gene; V was cut back by 5 bases and J by 3 bases. Germline CDR1 is SGHNT and CDR2 is YYREEE (reference sequence). This CDR3 comprises 15 residues. CDR3 amino acids: CASRGTGTGKETQYF. DNA for the CDR3: TGTGCCAGCAGGGGGACCGGGACAGGGAAAGAGACCCAGTACTTC.